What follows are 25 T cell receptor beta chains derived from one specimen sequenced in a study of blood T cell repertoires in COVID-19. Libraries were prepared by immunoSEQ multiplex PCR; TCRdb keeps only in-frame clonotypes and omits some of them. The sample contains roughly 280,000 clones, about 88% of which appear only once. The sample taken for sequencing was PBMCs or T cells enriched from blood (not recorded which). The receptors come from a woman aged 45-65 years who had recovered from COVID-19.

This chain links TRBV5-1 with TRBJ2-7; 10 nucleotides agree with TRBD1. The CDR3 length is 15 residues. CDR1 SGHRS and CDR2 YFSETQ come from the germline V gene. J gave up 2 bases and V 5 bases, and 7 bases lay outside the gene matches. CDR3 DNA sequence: TGCGCCAGCAGGAGAATAGGACAGGGGGCCTACGAGCAGTACTTC. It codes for CASRRIGQGAYEQYF.

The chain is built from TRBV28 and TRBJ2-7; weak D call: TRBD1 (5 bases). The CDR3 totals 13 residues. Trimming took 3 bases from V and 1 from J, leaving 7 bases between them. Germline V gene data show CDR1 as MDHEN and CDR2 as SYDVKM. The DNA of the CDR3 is TGTGCCAGCAGTTTCTCAGGGTCCTACGAGCAGTACTTC. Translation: CASSFSGSYEQYF.

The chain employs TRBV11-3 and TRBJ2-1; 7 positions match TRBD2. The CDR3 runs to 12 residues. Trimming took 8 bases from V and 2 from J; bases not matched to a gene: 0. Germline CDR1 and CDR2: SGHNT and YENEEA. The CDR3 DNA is TGTGCCAGCGGGACTACCTACAATGAGCAGTTCTTC. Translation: CASGTTYNEQFF.

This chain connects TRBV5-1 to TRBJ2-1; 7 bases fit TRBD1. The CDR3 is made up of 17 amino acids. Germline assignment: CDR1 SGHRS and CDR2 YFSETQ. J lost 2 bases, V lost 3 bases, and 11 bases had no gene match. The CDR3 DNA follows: TGCGCCAGCAGCTCCACTGTTGGGGACAGCACCTACAATGAGCAGTTCTTC. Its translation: CASSSTVGDSTYNEQFF.

CDR3 amino acids: CASEGTGASFNEQFF. The CDR3 bases are TGTGCCAGTGAGGGAACGGGAGCTTCGTTCAATGAGCAGTTCTTC. V gene TRBV19 combines with J gene TRBJ2-1, with D maybe TRBD2 (6 bases). CDR3 size: 15 residues. Trimming took off 8 bases at V and 6 bases at J, with 20 bases between the two ends. Germline V gene lookup returns CDR1 LNHDA and CDR2 SQIVND (reference sequence).

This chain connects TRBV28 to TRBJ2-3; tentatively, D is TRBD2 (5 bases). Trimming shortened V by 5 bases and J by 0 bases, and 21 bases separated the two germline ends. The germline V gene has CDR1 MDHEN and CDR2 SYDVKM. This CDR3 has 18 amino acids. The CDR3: CASSRIVPLAPSTDTQYF. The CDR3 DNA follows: TGTGCCAGCAGTCGAATAGTCCCGCTAGCCCCTAGCACAGATACGCAGTATTTT.

Here the CDR3 DNA reads TGTGCCAGCAGTTTTTCAGGGTACCCTGAAGCTTTCTTT. It is translated as CASSFSGYPEAFF. The chain carries TRBV28 and TRBJ1-1, with D possibly matching TRBD1 (5 bases). The CDR3 is 13 residues long. Trimming removed 3 bases from V and 6 bases from J, with 11 bases in between. Germline V gene lookup returns CDR1 MDHEN and CDR2 SYDVKM. The complete variable domain, with remaining parts taken from reference TRBV28 and TRBJ1-1, reads DVKVTQSSRYLVKRTGEKVFLECVQDMDHENMFWYRQDPGLGLRLIYFSYDVKMKEKGDIPEGYSVSREKKERFSLILESASTNQTSMYLCASSFSGYPEAFFGQGTRLTVV.

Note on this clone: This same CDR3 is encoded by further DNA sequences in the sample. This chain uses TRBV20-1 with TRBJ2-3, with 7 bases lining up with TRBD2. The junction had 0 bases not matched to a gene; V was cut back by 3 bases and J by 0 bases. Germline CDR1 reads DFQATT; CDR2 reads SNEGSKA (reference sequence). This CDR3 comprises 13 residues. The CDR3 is CSASSGSTDTQYF. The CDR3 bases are TGCAGTGCTAGTAGCGGGAGCACAGATACGCAGTATTTT.

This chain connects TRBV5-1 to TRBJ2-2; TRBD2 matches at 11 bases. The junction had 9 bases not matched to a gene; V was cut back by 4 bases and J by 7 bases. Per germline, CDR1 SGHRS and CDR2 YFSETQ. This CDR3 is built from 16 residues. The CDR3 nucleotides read TGCGCCAGCAGCCCCCTAGCGGGAGGACGCGACGGGGAGCTGTTTTTT. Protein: CASSPLAGGRDGELFF.

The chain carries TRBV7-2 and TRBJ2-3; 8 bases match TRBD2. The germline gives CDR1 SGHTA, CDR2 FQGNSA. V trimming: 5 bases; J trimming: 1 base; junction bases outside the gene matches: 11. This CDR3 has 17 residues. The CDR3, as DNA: TGTGCCAGCAGCCAACTAGCGGACGGGAGAGGCACAGATACGCAGTATTTT. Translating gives CASSQLADGRGTDTQYF. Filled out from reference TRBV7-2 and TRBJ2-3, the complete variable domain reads GAGVSQSPSNKVTEKGKDVELRCDPISGHTALYWYRQSLGQGLEFLIYFQGNSAPDKSGLPSDRFSAERTGGSVSTLTIQRTQQEDSAVYLCASSQLADGRGTDTQYFGPGTRLTVL.

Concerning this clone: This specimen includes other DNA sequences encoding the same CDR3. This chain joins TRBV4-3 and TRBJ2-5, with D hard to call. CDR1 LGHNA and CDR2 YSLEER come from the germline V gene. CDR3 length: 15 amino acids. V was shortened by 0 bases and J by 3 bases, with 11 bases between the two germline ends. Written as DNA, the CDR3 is TGCGCCAGCAGCCAAGATGGGTCAGGAAAAGAGACCCAGTACTTC. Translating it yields CASSQDGSGKETQYF.

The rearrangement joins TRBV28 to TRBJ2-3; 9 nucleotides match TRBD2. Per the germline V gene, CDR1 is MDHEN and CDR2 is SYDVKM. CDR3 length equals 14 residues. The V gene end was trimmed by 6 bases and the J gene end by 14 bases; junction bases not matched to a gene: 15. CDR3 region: CASSISMGLAGLYF. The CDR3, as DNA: TGTGCCAGCAGCATCTCAATGGGGCTAGCGGGATTGTATTTT.

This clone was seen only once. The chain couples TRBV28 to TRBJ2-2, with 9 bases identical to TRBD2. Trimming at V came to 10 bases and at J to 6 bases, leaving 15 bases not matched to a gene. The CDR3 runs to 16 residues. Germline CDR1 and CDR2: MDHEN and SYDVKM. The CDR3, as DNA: TGTGCCACTCCGAAACGGGCGGGAGGGTCCCCCGGGGAGCTGTTTTTT. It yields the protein CATPKRAGGSPGELFF.

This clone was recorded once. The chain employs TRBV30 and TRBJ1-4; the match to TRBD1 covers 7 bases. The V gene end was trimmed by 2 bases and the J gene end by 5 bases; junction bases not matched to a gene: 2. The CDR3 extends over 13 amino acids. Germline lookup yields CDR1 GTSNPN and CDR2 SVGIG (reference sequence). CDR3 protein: CAWSPGGNEKLFF. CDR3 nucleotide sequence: TGTGCCTGGAGTCCAGGGGGAAATGAAAAACTGTTTTTT.

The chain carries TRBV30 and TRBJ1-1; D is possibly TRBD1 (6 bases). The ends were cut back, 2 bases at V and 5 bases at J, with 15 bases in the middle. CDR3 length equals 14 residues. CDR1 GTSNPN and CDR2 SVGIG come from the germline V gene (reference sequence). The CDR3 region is CAWSNDRSGTEAFF. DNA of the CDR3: TGTGCCTGGAGTAATGACAGGTCCGGGACTGAAGCTTTCTTT.

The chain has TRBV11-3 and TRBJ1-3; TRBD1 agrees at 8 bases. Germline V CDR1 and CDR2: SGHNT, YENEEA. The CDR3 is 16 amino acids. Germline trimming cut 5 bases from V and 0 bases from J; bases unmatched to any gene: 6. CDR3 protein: CASSAGQGLSGNTIYF. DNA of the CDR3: TGTGCCAGCAGCGCCGGACAGGGCCTCTCTGGAAACACCATATATTTT.

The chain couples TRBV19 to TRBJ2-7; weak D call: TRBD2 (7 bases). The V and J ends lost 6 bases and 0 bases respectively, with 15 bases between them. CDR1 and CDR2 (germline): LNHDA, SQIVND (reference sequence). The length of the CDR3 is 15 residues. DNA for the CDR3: TGTGCCAGTAGGGAAAGGGGGACTACCTCCTACGAGCAGTACTTC. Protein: CASRERGTTSYEQYF.

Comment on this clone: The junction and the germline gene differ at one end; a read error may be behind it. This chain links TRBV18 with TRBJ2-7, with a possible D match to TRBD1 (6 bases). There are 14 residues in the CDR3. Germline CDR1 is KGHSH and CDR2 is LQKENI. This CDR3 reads CASSPSWTASEWHF. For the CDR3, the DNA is TGTGCCAGCTCACCGTCCTGGACAGCTTCGGAGTGGCACTTC.

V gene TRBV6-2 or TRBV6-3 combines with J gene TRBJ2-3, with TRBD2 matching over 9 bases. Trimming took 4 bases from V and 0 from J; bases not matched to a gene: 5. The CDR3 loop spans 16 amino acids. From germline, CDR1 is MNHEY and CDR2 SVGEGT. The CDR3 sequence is CASSSHSGRSTDTQYF. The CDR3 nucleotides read TGTGCCAGCAGTTCCCATAGCGGGAGAAGCACAGATACGCAGTATTTT.

The CDR3 spells CASSGNRGSTEAFF. DNA of the CDR3: TGTGCCAGCTCAGGAAACAGGGGGAGCACTGAAGCTTTCTTT. The genes are TRBV18 and TRBJ1-1; 8 bases agree with TRBD1. CDR1 and CDR2 from the germline V gene are KGHSH and LQKENI. With 5 bases clipped from V and 4 bases from J, the junction kept 6 bases outside the gene matches. The CDR3 totals 14 residues.

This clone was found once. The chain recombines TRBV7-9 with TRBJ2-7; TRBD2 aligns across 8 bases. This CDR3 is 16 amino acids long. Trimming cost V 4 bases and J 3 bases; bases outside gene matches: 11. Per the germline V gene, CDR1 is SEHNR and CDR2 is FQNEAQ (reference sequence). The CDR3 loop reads CASSSGASGLVYEQYF. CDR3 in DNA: TGTGCCAGCAGCTCCGGAGCCTCGGGACTAGTCTACGAGCAGTACTTC.

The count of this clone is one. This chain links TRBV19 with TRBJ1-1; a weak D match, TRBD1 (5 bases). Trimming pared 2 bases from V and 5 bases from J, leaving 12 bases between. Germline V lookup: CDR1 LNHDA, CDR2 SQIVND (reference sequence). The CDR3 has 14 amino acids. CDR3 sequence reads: CASSILGEVTEAFF. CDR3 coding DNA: TGTGCCAGTAGTATATTAGGGGAGGTGACTGAAGCTTTCTTT.

This chain's CDR3 is CASTLPDRLSPLHF. CDR3 DNA: TGTGCCAGTACCTTACCGGACAGGCTTTCACCCCTCCACTTT. The chain joins TRBV19 to TRBJ1-6, with 7 bases identical to TRBD1. The CDR3 covers 14 residues. Germline values: CDR1 LNHDA, CDR2 SQIVND (reference sequence). V shed 7 bases and J 9 bases; nucleotides not matched to a gene: 9.

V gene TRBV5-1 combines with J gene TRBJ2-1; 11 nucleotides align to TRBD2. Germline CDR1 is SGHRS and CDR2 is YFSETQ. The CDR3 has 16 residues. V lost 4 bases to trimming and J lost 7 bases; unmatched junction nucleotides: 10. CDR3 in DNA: TGCGCCAGCAGCCGGGGTGTAGCGGGAGGGTTTAATGAGCAGTTCTTC. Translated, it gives CASSRGVAGGFNEQFF.

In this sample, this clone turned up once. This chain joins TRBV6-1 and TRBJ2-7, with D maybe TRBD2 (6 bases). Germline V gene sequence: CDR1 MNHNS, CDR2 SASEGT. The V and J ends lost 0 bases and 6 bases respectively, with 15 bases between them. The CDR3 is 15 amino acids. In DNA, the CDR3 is TGTGCCAGCAGTGAAGCTGGGCGGGAAGGAGGCGAGCAGTACTTC. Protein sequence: CASSEAGREGGEQYF.